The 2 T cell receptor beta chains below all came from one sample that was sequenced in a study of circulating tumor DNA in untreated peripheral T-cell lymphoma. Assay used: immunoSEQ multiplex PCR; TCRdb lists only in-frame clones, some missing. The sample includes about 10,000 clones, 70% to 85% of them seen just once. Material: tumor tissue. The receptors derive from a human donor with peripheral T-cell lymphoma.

The CDR3 loop is CASSSLGRNTDTQYF. The CDR3 bases are TGTGCCAGCAGCTCTTTGGGCAGGAACACAGATACGCAGTATTTT. This chain joins TRBV7-6 and TRBJ2-3; D unresolved. V lost 4 bases and J 2 bases, leaving 13 bases between the germline ends. The CDR3 consists of 15 residues. CDR1 and CDR2 from the germline V gene are SGHVS and FNYEAQ.

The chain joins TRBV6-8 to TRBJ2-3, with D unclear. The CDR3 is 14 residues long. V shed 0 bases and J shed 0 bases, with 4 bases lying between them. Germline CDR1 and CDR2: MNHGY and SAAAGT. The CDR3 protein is CASSYSASTDTQYF. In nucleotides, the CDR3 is TGTGCCAGCAGTTACTCGGCCAGCACAGATACGCAGTATTTT.